This TCR beta chain came from a study of blood T cell repertoires in COVID-19 (dated by TCRdb to 2019 to 2021). With respect to the entire study: Samples from collaborators originated in the United States, Italy and Spain and spanned both the acute and convalescent phases of COVID-19. The prospective study material was composed of cDNA or gDNA derived from T cells, B-cell-depleted T cells, or PBMCs. The repertoires were made available in a free public database intended to serve as a resource for research on the immune response to SARS-CoV-2. Samples came from the ongoing ImmuneRACE study (first 160 participants) plus 1,254 subjects from 6 global collaborators. Where available, HLA class I and class II types were taken from metadata supplied by the sample provider and were not determined by assay-based typing. Subjects who had been exposed to COVID-19, were actively infected with it, or had recovered from it provided the deeply sampled blood TCRbeta repertoires that made up the dataset. A de-identified subject ID, COVID-19 status, age in years and sex were almost always included in the sample metadata. Summary of the overall study and its limitations: Clinical and demographic metadata were provided uncurated, with the amount varying by source and participant.

There are 17 amino acids in the CDR3, from cysteine to phenylalanine inclusive. Of all the DNA, just the CDR3 is kept, 51 bases in frame from base 1. At one collaborating source in Seattle, patients were enrolled during active infection and were followed longitudinally through the course of disease. The collaborating institutions used their own protocols to collect whole blood in K2EDTA tubes. For TCRbeta analysis, collaborator samples were shipped as frozen whole blood, as isolated PBMCs, or as DNA extracted from either sample type. This clone was seen a single time. No antigen is known for it. No much larger clonotype is one base removed from it; base qualities were not supplied. The immunoSEQ Assay, a bias-controlled multiplex PCR, was used to amplify TCRbeta CDR3 regions from genomic DNA. Per the original workflow: Within the assay, amplification of reference gene primers was used to estimate how many nucleated cells each sample contained. Sequence reads were collapsed and filtered to measure the absolute abundance of every unique TCRbeta CDR3 rearrangement. For each sample, productive Simpson clonality was calculated by taking the square root of Simpson's diversity index across productive rearrangements. TCRdb limited this immuneACCESS table to in-frame rearrangements with V and J called. A share of clones is missing; checked studies link under half to unresolved V genes, and the rest is unexplained. That table gives V, J and clone size, and the DNA gave D and trimming. This sample is represented by 330,000 or so clones; 87% of them were singletons. The top ten clonotypes cover around 10% of the sample.

This sequence originates from a man under 40 with COVID-19, enrolled during active disease. The sample comprised peripheral blood. The sequence links TRBV21-1 to TRBJ2-7; the table's TRBD1 call for D was not verified on the DNA. TRBV21-1 is designated a pseudogene. For the CDR3, the sequence is CASSKGPPGQGKHEQYF. The nucleotides read TGTGCCAGCAGCAAAGGGCCCCCGGGACAGGGGAAGCACGAGCAGTACTTC.